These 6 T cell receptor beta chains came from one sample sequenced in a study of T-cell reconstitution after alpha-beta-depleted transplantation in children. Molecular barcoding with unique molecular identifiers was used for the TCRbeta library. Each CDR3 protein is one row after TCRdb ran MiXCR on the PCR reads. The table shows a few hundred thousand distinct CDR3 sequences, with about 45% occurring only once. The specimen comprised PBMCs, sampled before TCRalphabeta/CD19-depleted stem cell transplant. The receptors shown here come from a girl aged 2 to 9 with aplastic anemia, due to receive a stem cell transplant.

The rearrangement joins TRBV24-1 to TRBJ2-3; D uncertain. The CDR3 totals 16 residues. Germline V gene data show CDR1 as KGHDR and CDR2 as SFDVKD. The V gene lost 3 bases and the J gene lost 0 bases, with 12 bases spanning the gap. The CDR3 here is CATSDPDTKSTDTQYF. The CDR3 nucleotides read TGTGCCACCAGTGATCCCGACACCAAAAGCACAGATACGCAGTATTTT.

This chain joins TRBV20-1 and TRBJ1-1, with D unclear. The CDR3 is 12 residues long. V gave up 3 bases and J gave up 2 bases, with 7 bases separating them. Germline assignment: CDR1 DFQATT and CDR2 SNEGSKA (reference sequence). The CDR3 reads CSARGRNTEAFF. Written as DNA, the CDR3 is TGCAGTGCTAGGGGCAGAAACACTGAAGCTTTCTTT.

In nucleotides, the CDR3 is TGTGCCATCAGCTATGACAGGGAGAACTATGGCTACACCTTC. Translating gives CAISYDRENYGYTF. The chain has TRBV10-3 and TRBJ1-2; 7 bases map to TRBD1. Germline V CDR1 and CDR2: ENHRY, SYGVKD. The CDR3 contains 14 residues. V dropped 6 bases and J dropped 2; count of bases not matched to a gene: 6.

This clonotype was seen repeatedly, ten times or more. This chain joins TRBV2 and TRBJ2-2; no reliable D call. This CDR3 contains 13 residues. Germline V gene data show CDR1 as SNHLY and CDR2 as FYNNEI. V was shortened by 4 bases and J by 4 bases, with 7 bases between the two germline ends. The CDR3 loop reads CASSASVTGELFF. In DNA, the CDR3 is TGTGCCAGCAGTGCCTCTGTCACCGGGGAGCTGTTTTTT. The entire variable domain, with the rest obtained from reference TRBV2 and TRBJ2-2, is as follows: EPEVTQTPSHQVTQMGQEVILRCVPISNHLYFYWYRQILGQKVEFLVSFYNNEISEKSEIFDDQFSVERPDGSNFTLKIRSTKLEDSAMYFCASSASVTGELFFGEGSRLTVL.

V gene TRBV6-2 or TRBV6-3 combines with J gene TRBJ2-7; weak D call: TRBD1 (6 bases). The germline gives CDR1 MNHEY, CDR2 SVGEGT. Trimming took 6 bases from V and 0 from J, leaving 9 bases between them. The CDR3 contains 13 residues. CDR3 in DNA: TGTGCCAGCAGGAGGGGGAACTCCTACGAGCAGTACTTC. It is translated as CASRRGNSYEQYF.

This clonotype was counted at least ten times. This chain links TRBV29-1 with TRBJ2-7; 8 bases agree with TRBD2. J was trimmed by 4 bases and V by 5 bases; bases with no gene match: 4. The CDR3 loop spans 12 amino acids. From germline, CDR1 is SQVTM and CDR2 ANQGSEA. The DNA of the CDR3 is TGCAGCGTTAGCGGGAGTGGATACGAGCAGTACTTC. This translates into CSVSGSGYEQYF.